This T cell receptor beta chain was retrieved from a study of cytomegalovirus exposure and HLA in healthy donors. General study findings and limits: In vitro testing confirmed a few CMV-associated chains as specific for CMV antigens.

The table lists this clone with a few counts. Its antigen is as yet unknown. Vbeta (60) and Jbeta (13) primers were used in the PCR. The method was immunoSEQ multiplex PCR; TCRdb's version includes in-frame clones alone and lacks a portion of them. In the table there are fewer than 100,000 clones, 7.6% of which are singletons. This CDR3 is 15 amino acids long. The V gene end was trimmed by 7 bases and the J gene end by 8 bases; junction bases not matched to a gene: 12. Germline-derived CDR1 and CDR2 are SGHDT and YYEEEE. The TCR comes from a man in his forties or fifties in good health and CMV-seronegative. This chain connects TRBV5-6 to TRBJ2-1; 10 positions match TRBD2. The specimen was PBMCs. The CDR3 DNA reads as TGTGCCAGCCGCGAACTAGCGGGGTCAGTCGATGAGCAGTTCTTC. The encoded protein is CASRELAGSVDEQFF.